This T cell receptor beta chain was captured in a study of blood T cell repertoires in COVID-19 (dated by TCRdb to between 2020 and 2021). With regard to the full study: Samples from collaborators originated in the United States, Italy and Spain and spanned both the acute and convalescent phases of COVID-19. Samples were obtained from the ongoing ImmuneRACE study (first 160 participants) and from 1,254 subjects provided by 6 global collaborators. Where available, HLA class I and class II types were taken from metadata supplied by the sample provider and were not determined by assay-based typing. The repertoires were released in a freely available public database intended as a resource for research on the immune response to SARS-CoV-2. The material from the prospective study consisted of cDNA or gDNA derived from T cells, B-cell-depleted T cells, or PBMCs. A de-identified subject ID, COVID-19 status, age in years and sex were almost always included in the sample metadata. The dataset comprised deeply sampled blood TCRbeta repertoires from subjects exposed to, actively infected with, or recovered from COVID-19. Beyond this particular receptor, the publication reports: The amount of clinical and demographic metadata varied by source and participant and was provided uncurated.

A note on this clone: It lacks a known antigen. Within one base of it there is no much larger clone, and no base qualities were kept.

From the cysteine up to the phenylalanine, the CDR3 has a length of 15 residues. Of all the DNA, just the CDR3 is kept, 45 bases in frame from base 1. The junction shows trimming of 5 bases on V and 5 bases on J, and the gene matches do not reach 9 bases of it. Based on the germline V gene (reference sequence), the CDR1 and CDR2 sequences are LNHDA and SQIVND. At one collaborating source in Seattle, patients were enrolled during active infection and were followed longitudinally through the course of disease. Whole blood was collected in K2EDTA tubes by collaborating institutions according to the institutions' own protocols. For TCRbeta analysis, collaborator samples were shipped as frozen whole blood, as isolated PBMCs, or as DNA extracted from either sample type. TCRbeta CDR3 regions were amplified from genomic DNA by means of the immunoSEQ Assay, a bias-controlled multiplex PCR. In the original analysis: The number of nucleated cells in each sample was estimated from the amplification of reference gene primers within the assay. To quantify the absolute abundance of each unique TCRbeta CDR3 rearrangement, sequence reads were collapsed and filtered. For each sample, productive Simpson clonality was calculated by taking the square root of Simpson's diversity index across productive rearrangements. The source is immuneACCESS, and TCRdb retained only in-frame sequences with V and J called. Part of the clones is not carried over; for the studies checked, unresolved V genes explain less than half of this, and the remainder is unexplained. That table gives V, J and clone size, and the DNA gave D and trimming. The sample table lists just under 350,000 clones, 88% of them with a count of one. Clones ranked in the top ten supply 6% to 8% of the sample.

The clonotype originates from a woman aged 70-85 years with COVID-19, enrolled during active disease. Sequences were obtained from peripheral blood. The rearrangement combines TRBV19 with TRBJ1-2; the junction holds 9 bases that match TRBD1. The bases read TGTGCCAGTAGTCCTTGGGACAGGGCGCGATATGGCTACACCTTC. This translates into CASSPWDRARYGYTF. Full variable domain (CDR3 extended with the reference TRBV19 and TRBJ1-2 proteins): DGGITQSPKYLFRKEGQNVTLSCEQNLNHDAMYWYRQDPGQGLRLIYYSQIVNDFQKGDIAEGYSVSREKKESFPLTVTSAQKNPTAFYLCASSPWDRARYGYTFGSGTRLTVV.